Listed here are 17 T cell receptor beta chains from one sample, sequenced in a study of human T cells and chemical hapten exposure. TCRdb called the RACE reads again in MiXCR, with one record for every CDR3 protein. The sample yields a few hundred thousand distinct CDR3 sequences, about 6.3% seen once. Time point in this sample: patch test 2, 6 weeks after DPC sensitization. Specified treatment: therapeutic diphenylcyclopropenone sensitization with weekly scalp DPC. The source was whole blood, collected in connection with sensitization to the hapten diphenylcyclopropenone (DPC). The receptors stem from a young woman with alopecia areata. Some clones in this sample may be carry-over from other donors' samples.

This clonotype was picked up many times. The CDR3 region has the DNA TGTGCCAGCAGTTCTAGGGCAGGGAAAGGCTACACCTTC. Translated: CASSSRAGKGYTF. The chain uses TRBV12-3 or TRBV12-4 and TRBJ1-2; D perhaps matches TRBD1 (5 bases). The V end was cut by 4 bases, the J end by 8 bases, with 14 bases between. The CDR3 has 13 residues.

This clonotype was recorded a few times. The chain joins TRBV4-3 to TRBJ2-3, with D tentatively TRBD1 or TRBD2 (7 bases each). Germline lookup yields CDR1 LGHNA and CDR2 YSLEER. Deletions cut 4 bases from V and 4 bases from J, with 12 bases between. The CDR3 covers 14 residues. The CDR3 protein is CASSPGGRADTQYF. The CDR3 coding sequence is TGCGCCAGCAGCCCAGGGGGGAGGGCAGATACGCAGTATTTT.

This clonotype was picked up a small number of times. This rearrangement joins TRBV3-1 to TRBJ2-5; 7 bases line up with TRBD2. CDR1 is LGHDT, CDR2 YNNKEL, per germline (reference sequence). The J segment lost 1 base and the V segment lost 6 bases, leaving 11 bases of the junction unmatched. This CDR3 region has 16 residues. The CDR3 protein is CASRPSLADSQETQYF. For the CDR3, the DNA is TGTGCCAGCAGGCCCTCTCTAGCGGATAGCCAAGAGACCCAGTACTTC.

This clonotype was detected a few times. The chain is built from TRBV4-3 and TRBJ2-3; TRBD2 agrees at 11 bases. Germline-derived CDR1 and CDR2 are LGHNA and YSLEER. V lost 5 bases to trimming and J lost 0 bases; unmatched junction nucleotides: 16. The CDR3 has 20 residues. CDR3: CASSSLFLAGGMRSTDTQYF. The CDR3 region has the DNA TGCGCCAGCAGCTCCCTTTTCTTAGCGGGGGGGATGAGGAGCACAGATACGCAGTATTTT.

With respect to this clonotype: A much more abundant neighbour one base away suggests this may be a read error. The chain couples TRBV2 to TRBJ1-5; D not resolved. The CDR3 spans 14 residues. The V and J ends lost 5 bases and 9 bases respectively, with 17 bases between them. Germline V gives CDR1 SNHLY, CDR2 FYNNEI. As DNA, the CDR3 is TGTGCCAGCAGTCCCTTCCCGGGTGTAGGGCCCCAGCATTTT. Protein sequence: CASSPFPGVGPQHF.

This clonotype was picked up a small number of times. This chain links TRBV7-9 with TRBJ1-1; 10 bases map to TRBD1. V gave up 5 bases and J gave up 4 bases; unmatched junction bases: 10. There are 16 residues in the CDR3. Germline assignment: CDR1 SEHNR and CDR2 FQNEAQ (reference sequence). This chain's CDR3 is CASSRDRGGRSTEAFF. CDR3 nucleotides: TGTGCCAGCAGCAGGGACAGGGGAGGGAGGAGCACTGAAGCTTTCTTT.

This clonotype was observed a few times. The genes are TRBV7-2 and TRBJ1-2, with D unresolved. Germline loops: CDR1 SGHTA, CDR2 FQGNSA. The CDR3 spans 14 residues. V lost 6 bases and J lost 5, with 16 bases in between. This CDR3 is CASRREGAGYGYTF. In nucleotides, the CDR3 is TGTGCCAGCAGGAGAGAGGGAGCAGGATATGGCTACACCTTC.

This clonotype was detected a few times. The rearrangement uses TRBV12-3 or TRBV12-4 and TRBJ1-5, with 11 bases aligning to TRBD1. V was pared by 3 bases and J by 5 bases, with 3 bases of the junction left unmatched. The length of the CDR3 is 15 residues. CDR3 residues: CASSLDRGLDQPQHF. The CDR3 DNA sequence: TGTGCCAGCAGTTTGGACAGGGGGCTGGATCAGCCCCAGCATTTT.

This clonotype has a handful of counts. This chain connects TRBV18 to TRBJ1-4; the match to TRBD1 covers 7 bases. The CDR3 totals 16 residues. In germline, CDR1 is KGHSH, CDR2 LQKENI. V gave up 1 base and J gave up 5 bases; unmatched junction bases: 7. In DNA, the CDR3 is TGTGCCAGCTCACCACGGAACAGGGGAGTAAATGAAAAACTGTTTTTT. Translated: CASSPRNRGVNEKLFF.

This clonotype was observed at least ten times. The genes are TRBV10-3 and TRBJ1-1, with D possibly matching TRBD1 (6 bases). V was shortened by 6 bases and J by 1 base, with 9 bases between the two germline ends. Germline lookup yields CDR1 ENHRY and CDR2 SYGVKD. This CDR3 spans 13 amino acids. CDR3 nucleotides: TGTGCCATCAGCCTACAGGGGAACACTGAAGCTTTCTTT. Its translation is CAISLQGNTEAFF.

This clonotype came up many times. This sequence joins TRBV28 and TRBJ2-1; D gene unclear. Germline CDR1 reads MDHEN; CDR2 reads SYDVKM. V was shortened by 3 bases and J by 4 bases, with 13 bases between the two germline ends. CDR3 length: 15 residues. CDR3: CASSFIGVGYNEQFF. The CDR3 region has the DNA TGTGCCAGCAGTTTTATCGGCGTGGGATACAATGAGCAGTTCTTC.

This clonotype was counted once. The chain couples TRBV5-5 to TRBJ2-7; D gene uncertain. Trimming cost V 0 bases and J 2 bases, with 9 bases left between them. Germline V lookup: CDR1 SGHKS, CDR2 YYEKEE (reference sequence). The CDR3 is 14 residues long. CDR3 DNA sequence: TGTGCCAGCAGCTTGGGCCTCGCCACCTACGAGCAGTACTTC. Translated: CASSLGLATYEQYF.

This sequence joins TRBV29-1 and TRBJ1-4; D is undetermined. The V gene lost 4 bases and the J gene lost 7 bases, with 10 bases spanning the gap. Germline V gives CDR1 SQVTM, CDR2 ANQGSEA. The CDR3 spans 12 residues. The CDR3 loop reads CSVGPPTEKLFF. The CDR3 nucleotides are TGCAGCGTTGGACCGCCTACTGAAAAACTGTTTTTT.

This chain joins TRBV28 and TRBJ2-7; 7 nucleotides match TRBD2. CDR1 and CDR2 (germline): MDHEN, SYDVKM. The length of the CDR3 is 15 residues. J was trimmed by 3 bases and V by 6 bases; bases with no gene match: 11. CDR3 in amino acids: CASSRGLAAYYEQYF. The CDR3 DNA reads TGTGCCAGCAGCCGCGGCCTAGCGGCGTACTACGAGCAGTACTTC.

This clonotype was observed a few times. This sequence joins TRBV5-5 and TRBJ1-6, with D possibly matching TRBD1 (6 bases). Trimming removed 0 bases from V and 10 bases from J, with 17 bases in between. This CDR3 is 16 amino acids long. Germline assignment: CDR1 SGHKS and CDR2 YYEKEE (reference sequence). CDR3 sequence (DNA): TGTGCCAGCAGCTTGGTCGCAGGGGTGGTAGAGTCACCCCTCCACTTT. It yields the protein CASSLVAGVVESPLHF.

This clonotype was detected a few times. This sequence joins TRBV21-1 and TRBJ1-1. TRBV21-1 is a documented pseudogene. This CDR3 contains 13 residues. The CDR3 DNA reads as TGTGCCAGCAGCAAAACCAATAACACTGAAGCTTTCTTT. Translating it yields CASSKTNNTEAFF.

The sample holds many counts of this clonotype. The V call is TRBV27, the J call TRBJ2-6; D is unresolved. There are 18 residues in the CDR3. CDR1 and CDR2 (germline): MNHEY, SMNVEV (reference sequence). Between the trimmed V and J ends, which lost 3 bases and 4 bases, there was a span of 19 bases. For the CDR3, the DNA is TGTGCCAGCAGTTTTCTTCGGCAGGCCGCGGCGGGGGCCAACGTCCTGACTTTC. Its protein is CASSFLRQAAAGANVLTF.